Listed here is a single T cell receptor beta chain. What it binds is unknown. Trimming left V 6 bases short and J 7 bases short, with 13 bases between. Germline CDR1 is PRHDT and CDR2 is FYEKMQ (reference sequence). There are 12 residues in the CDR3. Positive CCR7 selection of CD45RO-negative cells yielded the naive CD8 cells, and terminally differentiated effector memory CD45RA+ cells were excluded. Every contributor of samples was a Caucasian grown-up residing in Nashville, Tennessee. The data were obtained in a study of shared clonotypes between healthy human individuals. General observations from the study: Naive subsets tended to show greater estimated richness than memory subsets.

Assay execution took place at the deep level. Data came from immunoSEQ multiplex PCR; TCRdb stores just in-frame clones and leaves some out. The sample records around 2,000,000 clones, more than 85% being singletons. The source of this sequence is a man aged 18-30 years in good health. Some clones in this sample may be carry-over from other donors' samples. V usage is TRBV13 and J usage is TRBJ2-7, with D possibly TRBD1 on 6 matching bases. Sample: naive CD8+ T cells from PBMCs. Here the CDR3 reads CASRQGAREQYF. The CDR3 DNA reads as TGTGCCAGCAGACAGGGTGCCCGGGAGCAGTACTTC.